These 22 T cell receptor beta chains came from one sample sequenced in a study of breast tumors, draining lymph nodes, adjacent tissues (dated by TCRdb to between 2015 and 2016). Lymph node samples were obtained from the axillary draining lymph nodes of breast cancer patients. Receptor amplification or capture employed multiplex PCR. Instrument used: Illumina HiSeq 2000. TCRdb redid the processing of the public reads, applying fastp at Q25 and MiXCR, and retained in-frame beta chains. Rows matching on CDR3 protein sequence are summarized as one entry with the most common DNA and genes. The sample table holds about 200,000 distinct CDR3 sequences, of which approximately 33% were seen once. Jointly, the top ten make up around 4.5% of the sample. The source material was axillary lymph node tissue. The origin of the receptors is a female donor with breast cancer. Some clones in this sample may be carry-over from other donors' samples.

This clonotype was seen repeatedly, ten times or more. The genes are TRBV6-5 and TRBJ1-5; 9 bases agree with TRBD1. This CDR3 has 15 amino acids. Germline loops: CDR1 MNHEY, CDR2 SVGAGI. Trimming at V came to 5 bases and at J to 5 bases, leaving 7 bases not matched to a gene. CDR3 sequence (DNA): TGTGCCAGCAGTCCCCTAGGACAGGGGCATCAGCCCCAGCATTTT. Protein sequence: CASSPLGQGHQPQHF.

This clonotype was recorded at least ten times. The chain combines TRBV6-1 with TRBJ2-5; 8 nucleotides align to TRBD1. Per germline, CDR1 MNHNS and CDR2 SASEGT. CDR3 size: 14 residues. The ends lost 5 bases at V and 5 bases at J; junction bases unmatched: 7. In nucleotides, the CDR3 is TGTGCCAGCAGTCCCCGGGACAGGAGGGAGACCCAGTACTTC. Protein sequence: CASSPRDRRETQYF.

This clonotype was recorded a few times. One end of the junction is discordant with germline, which a read error may explain. The chain employs TRBV7-7 and TRBJ2-7; the match to TRBD2 covers 9 bases. In germline, CDR1 is SSHAT, CDR2 FNYEAQ (reference sequence). The length of the CDR3 is 13 residues. The CDR3 is CASSLAGEGEQYF. CDR3 coding DNA: TGTGCTAGCAGCTTAGCGGGAGAAGGCGAGCAGTACTTC. The variable domain in full, completed from reference TRBV7-7 and TRBJ2-7, reads GAGVSQSPRYKVTKRGQDVTLRCDPISSHATLYWYQQALGQGPEFLTYFNYEAQPDKSGLPSDRFSAERPEGSISTLTIQRTEQRDSAMYRCASSLAGEGEQYFGPGTRLTVT.

This clonotype was counted at least ten times. This chain uses TRBV6-5 with TRBJ2-1; TRBD2 matches 8 bases. Per the germline V gene, CDR1 is MNHEY and CDR2 is SVGAGI. Germline trimming cut 4 bases from V and 10 bases from J; bases unmatched to any gene: 3. The CDR3 is made up of 12 amino acids. The CDR3 DNA sequence: TGTGCCAGCAGTTTGACTAGCGACGAGCAGTTCTTC. As protein: CASSLTSDEQFF.

This clonotype was counted ten times or more. Germline is not matched at one junction end, which may reflect a read error. The J gene is TRBJ1-2, the V gene TRBV12-5, with a tentative D call TRBD1 (5 bases). The germline gives CDR1 LGHNT, CDR2 FRNRAP. This CDR3 comprises 16 residues. CDR3 coding DNA: TGTGCTAGTGGTCTGGTGACAGACGGTGGCGACTATGGCTACACCTTC. Translated: CASGLVTDGGDYGYTF. Filled out from reference TRBV12-5 and TRBJ1-2, the complete variable domain reads DARVTQTPRHKVTEMGQEVTMRCQPILGHNTVFWYRQTMMQGLELLAYFRNRAPLDDSGMPKDRFSAEMPDATLATLKIQPSEPRDSAVYFCASGLVTDGGDYGYTFGSGTRLTVV.

The chain couples TRBV7-3 to TRBJ1-4; no firm D call. Germline CDR1 and CDR2: SGHTA and FQGTGA. There are 17 residues in the CDR3. Between the trimmed V and J ends, which lost 3 bases and 3 bases, there was a span of 17 bases. The CDR3 DNA is TGTGCCAGCAGCTTTCCTATGGCTACACCTTCTAATGAAAAACTGTTTTTT. The encoded protein is CASSFPMATPSNEKLFF.

This clonotype was seen many times. The V gene is TRBV6-2 or TRBV6-3, the J gene TRBJ2-7; D ambiguous. CDR3 size: 14 residues. Germline-derived CDR1 and CDR2 are MNHEY and SVGEGT. Trimming cost V 6 bases and J 2 bases, with 14 bases left between them. The CDR3: CASRPTSPPYEQYF. The CDR3 DNA is TGTGCCAGCAGACCCACATCTCCCCCCTACGAGCAGTACTTC.

This clonotype appeared many times. The rearrangement joins TRBV2 to TRBJ2-3; D possibly uses TRBD1 or TRBD2 (6 bases each). CDR3 length: 16 amino acids. Looked up from germline, CDR1 is SNHLY and CDR2 is FYNNEI. V gave up 3 bases and J gave up 1 base, with 14 bases separating them. CDR3 region: CASSELGGGGTDTQYF. CDR3 bases: TGTGCCAGCAGTGAGTTAGGAGGGGGTGGCACAGATACGCAGTATTTT.

The J gene is TRBJ2-4, the V gene TRBV18; a weak D match, TRBD2 (6 bases). CDR1 is KGHSH and CDR2 is LQKENI in the germline V gene. The CDR3 spans 16 residues. V shed 4 bases and J shed 0 bases, with 13 bases lying between them. The CDR3 sequence: CASSHASDLAKNIQYF. The DNA for the CDR3 is TGTGCCAGCTCACATGCTAGCGACCTAGCCAAAAACATTCAGTACTTC.

This clonotype was seen many times. J is TRBJ2-3 and V is TRBV25-1; 8 bases agree with TRBD2. The germline V gene encodes CDR1 MGHDK and CDR2 SYGVNS. The ends lost 3 bases at V and 3 bases at J; junction bases unmatched: 8. The CDR3 loop spans 16 amino acids. CDR3 protein: CASSDAGGRATDTQYF. In DNA form, the CDR3 reads TGTGCCAGCAGTGATGCGGGGGGCAGGGCAACAGATACGCAGTATTTT.

This clonotype was detected many times. The CDR3 coding sequence is TGCAGTGCTAGCGGGGTAGAGACCCAGTACTTC. Its translation is CSASGVETQYF. J is TRBJ2-5 and V is TRBV20-1; a weak D match, TRBD2 (5 bases). The CDR3 sequence is 11 residues long. Germline V gene data show CDR1 as DFQATT and CDR2 as SNEGSKA (reference sequence). Trimming removed 3 bases from V and 4 bases from J, with 6 bases in between.

In its sample, this clonotype was seen many times. The rearrangement links TRBV4-1 to TRBJ1-3, with D possibly matching TRBD1 (6 bases). Germline loops: CDR1 MGHRA, CDR2 YSYEKL. Between the trimmed V and J ends, which lost 1 base and 1 base, there was a span of 14 bases. The CDR3 has 17 residues. The CDR3 DNA is TGCGCCAGCAGCCAAGGAGGGGGGCAGGAGTCTGGAAACACCATATATTTT. It specifies CASSQGGGQESGNTIYF.

The rearrangement uses TRBV28 and TRBJ2-1, with 8 bases that match TRBD2. With V trimmed by 8 bases and J by 5 bases, 5 bases remained unmatched. Germline loops: CDR1 MDHEN, CDR2 SYDVKM. This CDR3 spans 13 amino acids. DNA of the CDR3: TGTGCCAGCCGGGTACTAGCGGACAATGAGCAGTTCTTC. This sequence encodes CASRVLADNEQFF.

Notes on this clonotype: Here the CDR3 omits its conserved ending phenylalanine or tryptophan, so a read error is the likely source. V is TRBV19 and J is TRBJ2-3; D is unclear. The V end was cut by 6 bases, the J end by 2 bases, with 9 bases between. In germline, CDR1 is LNHDA, CDR2 SQIVND (reference sequence). The CDR3 length is 13 residues. This CDR3 reads CASRDGHTDTQYS. In nucleotides, the CDR3 is TGTGCCAGTAGGGACGGCCACACAGATACGCAGTATTCT.

This clonotype showed up just once. Possible read error: a much larger clone is one base away. The CDR3 does not close with the conserved phenylalanine or tryptophan, likely indicating a read error. The genes are TRBV2 and TRBJ1-1; D gene unclear. CDR3 size: 13 residues. Trimming stripped 2 bases from V and 2 bases from J, with 6 bases between. CDR1 and CDR2 from the germline V gene are SNHLY and FYNNEI. Written as DNA, the CDR3 is TGTGCCAGCAGTGAATTCCAAAACACTGAAGCTTTCTCT. Amino acid sequence: CASSEFQNTEAFS.

This clonotype was counted only a few times. The gene calls are TRBV6-2 or TRBV6-3 and TRBJ2-2, with TRBD2 matching over 13 bases. This CDR3 contains 17 residues. Germline V gene sequence: CDR1 MNHEY, CDR2 SVGEGT. The junction had 7 bases not matched to a gene; V was cut back by 5 bases and J by 4 bases. CDR3 sequence (DNA): TGTGCCAGCAGTCTTCCAACTAGCGGGAGGGCCACCGGGGAGCTGTTTTTT. Amino acid sequence: CASSLPTSGRATGELFF.

This clonotype was counted at least ten times. V and J are TRBV20-1 and TRBJ1-3; a possible D gene is TRBD1 (6 bases). The CDR3 totals 16 residues. Germline values: CDR1 DFQATT, CDR2 SNEGSKA (reference sequence). V was pared by 2 bases and J by 0 bases, with 14 bases between. CDR3 in amino acids: CSARWGGGLSGNTIYF. DNA of the CDR3: TGCAGTGCTAGATGGGGAGGGGGGCTCTCTGGAAACACCATATATTTT.

The rearrangement links TRBV29-1 to TRBJ2-3; weak D call: TRBD2 (5 bases). CDR1 is SQVTM and CDR2 is ANQGSEA in the germline V gene. V gave up 2 bases and J gave up 6 bases, with 21 bases separating them. The CDR3 is 16 amino acids. CDR3 nucleotide sequence: TGCAGCGTTGAATTGGCTAGCCGAAATAAACTCGATACGCAGTATTTT. Translated: CSVELASRNKLDTQYF.

A few counts support this clonotype. Being one base from a much bigger clone, this may be a read error. This chain connects TRBV5-8 to TRBJ1-2, with D tentatively TRBD1 (5 bases). Germline V gene data show CDR1 as SGHTS and CDR2 as YDEGEE. The CDR3 loop spans 14 amino acids. V lost 0 bases, J lost 4 bases, and 10 bases lay in between. In DNA, the CDR3 is TGTGCCAGCAGCTTGGGCAGGGCGCCCTATGGCTACACCTTC. Its protein product is CASSLGRAPYGYTF.

This clonotype showed up many times. The rearrangement uses TRBV5-1 and TRBJ2-2; D uncertain. The CDR3 has 15 amino acids. Germline V gene lookup returns CDR1 SGHRS and CDR2 YFSETQ. V was trimmed by 5 bases and J by 1 base, leaving 12 bases between them. The CDR3 DNA reads as TGCGCCAGCAGGCCGGATACAGTGAACACCGGGGAGCTGTTTTTT. Amino acids: CASRPDTVNTGELFF. The whole variable domain, remainder taken from reference TRBV5-1 and TRBJ2-2, is KAGVTQTPRYLIKTRGQQVTLSCSPISGHRSVSWYQQTPGQGLQFLFEYFSETQRNKGNFPGRFSGRQFSNSRSEMNVSTLELGDSALYLCASRPDTVNTGELFFGEGSRLTVL.

This clonotype was counted many times. The V and J genes are TRBV2 and TRBJ2-3; D unclear. In germline, CDR1 is SNHLY, CDR2 FYNNEI. V lost 1 base to trimming and J lost 10 bases, with 15 bases between them. This CDR3 region has 14 residues. The CDR3 here is CASSEGTIGAPQYF. Here the CDR3 DNA reads TGTGCCAGCAGTGAAGGCACTATAGGAGCACCGCAGTATTTT.

About this clonotype: A much larger clone lies one base from this, so it may be a read error. The conserved phenylalanine or tryptophan is not found at the CDR3 terminus, so this likely reflects a read error. The chain joins TRBV6-6 to TRBJ1-2; 7 positions agree with TRBD1. The CDR3 extends over 15 amino acids. Germline V gene lookup returns CDR1 MNHNY and CDR2 SVGAGI (reference sequence). Losses at the gene ends were 0 bases for V and 5 bases for J; bases not matched to a gene: 6. The DNA for the CDR3 is TGTGCCAGCAGTTACTCCCTACAGGGGCAATATGGCTACACCTAC. It codes for CASSYSLQGQYGYTY.